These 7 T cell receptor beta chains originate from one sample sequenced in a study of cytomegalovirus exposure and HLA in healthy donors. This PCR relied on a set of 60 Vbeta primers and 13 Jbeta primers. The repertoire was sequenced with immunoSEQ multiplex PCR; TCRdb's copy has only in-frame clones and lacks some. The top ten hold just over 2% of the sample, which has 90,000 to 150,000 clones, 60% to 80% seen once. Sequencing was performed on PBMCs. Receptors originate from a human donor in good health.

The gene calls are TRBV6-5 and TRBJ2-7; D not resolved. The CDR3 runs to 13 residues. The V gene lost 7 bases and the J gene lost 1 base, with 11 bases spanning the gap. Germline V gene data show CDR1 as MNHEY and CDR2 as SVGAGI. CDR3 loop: CASTVGESYEQYF. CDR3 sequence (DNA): TGTGCCAGCACTGTGGGCGAGTCCTACGAGCAGTACTTC.

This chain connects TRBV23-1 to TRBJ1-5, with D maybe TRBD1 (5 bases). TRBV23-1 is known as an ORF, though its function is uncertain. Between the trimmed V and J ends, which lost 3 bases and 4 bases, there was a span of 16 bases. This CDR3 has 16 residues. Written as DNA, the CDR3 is TGCGCCAGCAGTCATGGCCTTGACAGCTTGAATCAGCCCCAGCATTTT. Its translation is CASSHGLDSLNQPQHF.

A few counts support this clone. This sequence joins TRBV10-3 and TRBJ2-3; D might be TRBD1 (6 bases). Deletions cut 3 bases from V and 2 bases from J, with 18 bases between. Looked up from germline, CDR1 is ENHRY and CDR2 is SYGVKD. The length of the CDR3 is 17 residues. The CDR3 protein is CAISDRDKSVHTDTQYF. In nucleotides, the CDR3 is TGTGCCATCAGTGACAGGGACAAAAGCGTCCACACAGATACGCAGTATTTT.

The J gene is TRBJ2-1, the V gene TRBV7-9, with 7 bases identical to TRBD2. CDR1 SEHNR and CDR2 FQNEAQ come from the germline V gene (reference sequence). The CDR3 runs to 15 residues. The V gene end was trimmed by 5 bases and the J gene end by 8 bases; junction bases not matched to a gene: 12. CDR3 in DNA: TGTGCCAGCAGCCATGTCCGGACTGGGGGGGATGAGCAGTTCTTC. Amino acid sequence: CASSHVRTGGDEQFF.

The CDR3: CASSFFWGGKNIQYF. The CDR3 DNA is TGTGCCAGCAGTTTCTTTTGGGGAGGAAAAAACATTCAGTACTTC. V and J are TRBV27 and TRBJ2-4; D perhaps matches TRBD2 (6 bases). The germline V gene has CDR1 MNHEY and CDR2 SMNVEV (reference sequence). V lost 3 bases, J lost 4 bases, and 13 bases lay in between. The CDR3 has 15 amino acids.

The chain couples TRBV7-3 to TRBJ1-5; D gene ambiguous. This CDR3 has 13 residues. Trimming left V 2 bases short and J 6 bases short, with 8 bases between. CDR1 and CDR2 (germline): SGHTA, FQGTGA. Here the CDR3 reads CASSLGAGQPQHF. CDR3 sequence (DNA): TGTGCCAGCAGCTTAGGTGCGGGTCAGCCCCAGCATTTT.

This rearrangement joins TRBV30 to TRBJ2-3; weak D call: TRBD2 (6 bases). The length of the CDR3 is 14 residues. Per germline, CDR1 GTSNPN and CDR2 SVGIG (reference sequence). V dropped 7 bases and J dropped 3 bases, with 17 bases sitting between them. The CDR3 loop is CAFVPAGPTDTQYF. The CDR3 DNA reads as TGTGCCTTCGTACCGGCGGGGCCTACAGATACGCAGTATTTT.